One sample yielded the 31 T cell receptor beta chains listed below, sequenced in a study of cytomegalovirus exposure and HLA in healthy donors. The PCR had 60 Vbeta and 13 Jbeta primers. Libraries were prepared by immunoSEQ multiplex PCR; TCRdb keeps only in-frame clonotypes and omits some of them. In the table there are approximately 140,000 clones, 65% to 80% of which are singletons. Sample: PBMCs. These receptor sequences come from a male donor in good health and CMV-seropositive.

This chain connects TRBV29-1 to TRBJ2-1; 9 positions agree with TRBD1. With 5 bases clipped from V and 3 bases from J, the junction kept 2 bases outside the gene matches. Germline V CDR1 and CDR2: SQVTM, ANQGSEA. The CDR3 extends over 13 amino acids. CDR3 DNA sequence: TGCAGCGTTACGACAGGGGGCTACAATGAGCAGTTCTTC. Translating it yields CSVTTGGYNEQFF.

The CDR3 reads CSVFRGLGEQYF. The CDR3 DNA is TGCAGCGTTTTCAGGGGGCTGGGAGAGCAGTACTTC. V gene TRBV29-1 combines with J gene TRBJ2-7; 8 nucleotides line up with TRBD1. The V gene's germline CDR1 is SQVTM and CDR2 ANQGSEA. V lost 5 bases and J lost 7; bases outside the gene matches: 7. This CDR3 has 12 residues.

The chain recombines TRBV14 with TRBJ1-1; the D is unclear. The CDR3 is 13 amino acids. Between the trimmed V and J ends, which lost 6 bases and 2 bases, there was a span of 10 bases. Germline lookup yields CDR1 SGHDN and CDR2 FVKESK. The CDR3 DNA reads as TGTGCCAGCAGTTTAGGAGGCAACACTGAAGCTTTCTTT. Protein product: CASSLGGNTEAFF.

V gene TRBV6-1 combines with J gene TRBJ1-3, with a tentative D call TRBD1 (6 bases). The CDR3 totals 15 residues. In germline, CDR1 is MNHNS, CDR2 SASEGT. With 3 bases removed from V and 2 bases from J, the gap between germline ends came to 11 bases. The chain's CDR3 is CASSDATGPGNTIYF. The DNA of the CDR3 is TGTGCCAGCAGTGATGCGACAGGCCCTGGAAACACCATATATTTT.

V gene TRBV27 combines with J gene TRBJ1-6; D is unclear. V was cut by 5 bases and J by 9 bases, with 11 bases left in between. Germline V gene data show CDR1 as MNHEY and CDR2 as SMNVEV (reference sequence). The CDR3 spans 13 residues. The CDR3 sequence: CASSPRPGSPLHF. The DNA of the CDR3 is TGTGCCAGCAGTCCCCGCCCAGGTTCACCCCTCCACTTT.

As concerns this clone: The sample contains more than one DNA sequence encoding this CDR3. The rearrangement joins TRBV27 to TRBJ2-7, with D perhaps TRBD1 (5 bases). The CDR3 is 13 amino acids. The V gene's germline CDR1 is MNHEY and CDR2 SMNVEV (reference sequence). V lost 5 bases and J lost 0, with 8 bases in between. The CDR3 sequence is CASSLRGSYEQYF. DNA for the CDR3: TGTGCCAGCAGTCTAAGGGGCTCCTACGAGCAGTACTTC.

This sequence joins TRBV7-3 and TRBJ2-2; 8 nucleotides match TRBD2. V dropped 4 bases and J dropped 2; count of bases not matched to a gene: 0. The CDR3 is 14 residues long. The V gene's germline CDR1 is SGHTA and CDR2 FQGTGA. The CDR3 protein is CASSWTSNTGELFF. The CDR3 region has the DNA TGTGCCAGCAGCTGGACTAGCAACACCGGGGAGCTGTTTTTT. Complete variable domain (other parts from reference TRBV7-3 and TRBJ2-2): GAGVSQTPSNKVTEKGKYVELRCDPISGHTALYWYRQSLGQGPEFLIYFQGTGAADDSGLPNDRFFAVRPEGSVSTLKIQRTERGDSAVYLCASSWTSNTGELFFGEGSRLTVL.

This chain links TRBV14 with TRBJ2-1; TRBD2 aligns across 9 bases. With V trimmed by 4 bases and J by 4 bases, 5 bases remained unmatched. This CDR3 comprises 15 residues. Germline CDR1 SGHDN, CDR2 FVKESK. The CDR3 reads CASSLLAGAYNEQFF. CDR3 in DNA: TGTGCCAGCAGCCTTTTAGCGGGAGCTTACAATGAGCAGTTCTTC.

The chain combines TRBV27 with TRBJ2-2; TRBD1 agrees at 7 bases. The germline gives CDR1 MNHEY, CDR2 SMNVEV (reference sequence). The CDR3 has 16 amino acids. With 5 bases clipped from V and 2 bases from J, the junction kept 8 bases outside the gene matches. The CDR3 loop reads CASSPRQGTNTGELFF. CDR3 DNA: TGTGCCAGCAGTCCCAGACAGGGAACAAACACCGGGGAGCTGTTTTTT.

This sequence joins TRBV2 and TRBJ2-2; a possible D gene is TRBD1 (6 bases). V shed 10 bases and J shed 0 bases, with 15 bases lying between them. From germline, CDR1 is SNHLY and CDR2 FYNNEI. CDR3 length: 15 residues. The CDR3 region has the DNA TGTGCCACCAGAGAGGACAGTGCGAACACCGGGGAGCTGTTTTTT. Translating it yields CATREDSANTGELFF.

The chain employs TRBV6-5 and TRBJ1-3, with no clear D. From germline, CDR1 is MNHEY and CDR2 SVGAGI. V lost 5 bases and J lost 15, with 17 bases in between. This CDR3 is 12 amino acids long. The CDR3 sequence is CASSEGLWREYF. In DNA, the CDR3 is TGTGCCAGCAGTGAAGGACTCTGGCGGGAATATTTT.

This clone turned up a few times. This chain links TRBV7-2 with TRBJ2-3, with 7 bases fitting TRBD2. CDR1 is SGHTA and CDR2 is FQGNSA in the germline V gene. V shed 5 bases, J shed 4 bases, and the junction held 9 bases outside the gene matches. This CDR3 region has 15 residues. In nucleotides, the CDR3 is TGTGCCAGCAGCCTTCAGGGCGGGAGAGCAGATACGCAGTATTTT. This encodes CASSLQGGRADTQYF.

The CDR3 here is CASSYSKRAGELFF. The CDR3 coding sequence is TGTGCCAGCAGTTACTCAAAGCGTGCCGGGGAGCTGTTTTTT. The chain uses TRBV6-5 and TRBJ2-2; D not resolved. CDR1 and CDR2 (germline): MNHEY, SVGAGI. The CDR3 loop spans 14 amino acids. V lost 0 bases and J 6 bases, leaving 8 bases between the germline ends.

The J gene is TRBJ1-2, the V gene TRBV6-5, with D hard to call. Germline V CDR1 and CDR2: MNHEY, SVGAGI. The CDR3 spans 14 residues. Trimming removed 0 bases from V and 6 bases from J, with 11 bases in between. CDR3 nucleotide sequence: TGTGCCAGCAGTTACTCCGGGAGGACCAATGGCTACACCTTC. It yields the protein CASSYSGRTNGYTF.

To note about this clone: The junction and the germline gene differ at one end; a read error may be behind it. The chain joins TRBV7-9 to TRBJ1-1; D remains ambiguous. Germline V lookup: CDR1 SEHNR, CDR2 FQNEAQ (reference sequence). There are 13 residues in the CDR3. The CDR3 region has the DNA TGTTCCAGCAGCTTAGTTGGGAGCACTGAAGCTTTCTTT. Amino acids: CSSSLVGSTEAFF.

This clone was found once. The chain combines TRBV4-1 with TRBJ2-7; D is unresolved. V lost 4 bases and J lost 3, with 19 bases in between. Looked up from germline, CDR1 is MGHRA and CDR2 is YSYEKL. The CDR3 covers 16 residues. The CDR3 nucleotides are TGCGCCAGCAGCCCCCTCGACGAGGCGGCTTACTACGAGCAGTACTTC. Encoded protein: CASSPLDEAAYYEQYF.

This chain joins TRBV6-6 and TRBJ2-7; a possible D gene is TRBD1 (6 bases). V lost 7 bases and J lost 2, with 9 bases in between. There are 12 residues in the CDR3. The germline V gene encodes CDR1 MNHNY and CDR2 SVGAGI (reference sequence). This CDR3 reads CASNQGPYEQYF. The CDR3 region has the DNA TGTGCCAGCAATCAGGGGCCCTACGAGCAGTACTTC.

The chain couples TRBV19 to TRBJ2-1, with a weak D call TRBD2 (6 bases). The CDR3 runs 11 residues. In germline, CDR1 is LNHDA, CDR2 SQIVND (reference sequence). The V gene lost 8 bases and the J gene lost 6 bases, with 8 bases spanning the gap. CDR3 amino acids: CASRDFNEQFF. CDR3 in DNA: TGTGCCAGTCGGGACTTCAATGAGCAGTTCTTC.

The chain couples TRBV18 to TRBJ1-3; 7 nucleotides line up with TRBD1. CDR1 is KGHSH and CDR2 is LQKENI in the germline V gene. Trimming at V came to 3 bases and at J to 2 bases, leaving 4 bases not matched to a gene. CDR3 length equals 15 residues. DNA of the CDR3: TGTGCCAGCTCACCTTTCGACAGGGCTGGAAACACCATATATTTT. Amino acids: CASSPFDRAGNTIYF.

V usage is TRBV18 and J usage is TRBJ2-7; TRBD1 matches 12 bases. The germline gives CDR1 KGHSH, CDR2 LQKENI. V lost 6 bases, J lost 6 bases, and 6 bases stayed unmatched. The CDR3 spans 14 residues. This CDR3 is CASSAGQGAAEQYF. Here the CDR3 DNA reads TGTGCCAGCTCGGCGGGACAGGGGGCGGCCGAGCAGTACTTC.

The chain uses TRBV19 and TRBJ1-5; 9 nucleotides line up with TRBD1. CDR1 and CDR2 (germline): LNHDA, SQIVND (reference sequence). V dropped 3 bases and J dropped 0; count of bases not matched to a gene: 9. The CDR3 is 18 amino acids. The CDR3 region has the DNA TGTGCCAGTAGTATGAGGCTCGGGACAGGGAGTAGCAATCAGCCCCAGCATTTT. Translated: CASSMRLGTGSSNQPQHF.

This clone was seen only a few times. The chain links TRBV15 to TRBJ2-3; D call uncertain. Germline CDR1 is LNHNV and CDR2 is YYDKDF (reference sequence). CDR3 length equals 15 residues. With 1 base removed from V and 1 base from J, the gap between germline ends came to 9 bases. CDR3 sequence (DNA): TGTGCCACCAGCAGAGTTGTAGATGGCACAGATACGCAGTATTTT. It is translated as CATSRVVDGTDTQYF.

The J gene is TRBJ2-5, the V gene TRBV10-3; 7 nucleotides align to TRBD1. The J call may not be correct, given that the DNA end is closer to TRBJ2-7. Germline-derived CDR1 and CDR2 are ENHRY and SYGVKD. CDR3 size: 15 residues. CDR3 nucleotides: TGTGCCATCAGTGAAGGGGACAGTAGCTCCTACGAGCAGTACTTC. Protein: CAISEGDSSSYEQYF.

The V and J genes are TRBV6-1 and TRBJ2-7; D is uncertain. CDR1 and CDR2 from the germline V gene are MNHNS and SASEGT. The V end was cut by 8 bases, the J end by 3 bases, with 8 bases between. The CDR3 is 11 residues long. Here the CDR3 reads CASRRGYEQYF. CDR3 DNA: TGTGCCAGCCGTCGCGGCTACGAGCAGTACTTC.

J is TRBJ1-5 and V is TRBV6-1; D is undetermined. The CDR3 extends over 14 amino acids. Trimming took 7 bases from V and 0 from J, leaving 10 bases between them. The germline V gene encodes CDR1 MNHNS and CDR2 SASEGT. In nucleotides, the CDR3 is TGTGCCAGCACTCGGGGTATTAGCAATCAGCCCCAGCATTTT. It encodes CASTRGISNQPQHF.

The chain links TRBV4-1 to TRBJ1-1; the D is unclear. This CDR3 is 14 amino acids long. Germline V gene data show CDR1 as MGHRA and CDR2 as YSYEKL. Trimming cost V 9 bases and J 1 base, with 15 bases left between them. CDR3 bases: TGCGCCAGTTCAATACAGACAAAGAACACTGAAGCTTTCTTT. The encoded protein is CASSIQTKNTEAFF.

The chain recombines TRBV2 with TRBJ1-5, with 7 nucleotides matching TRBD1. The V and J ends lost 5 bases and 2 bases, in that order; junction bases with no gene match: 12. This CDR3 region has 17 residues. Per the germline V gene, CDR1 is SNHLY and CDR2 is FYNNEI. CDR3 amino acids: CASSSPIDRDRNQPQHF. The CDR3 DNA is TGTGCCAGCAGTTCACCGATCGACAGGGATCGCAATCAGCCCCAGCATTTT. The full variable domain, in which reference TRBV2 and TRBJ1-5 provide the parts outside the CDR3, is EPEVTQTPSHQVTQMGQEVILRCVPISNHLYFYWYRQILGQKVEFLVSFYNNEISEKSEIFDDQFSVERPDGSNFTLKIRSTKLEDSAMYFCASSSPIDRDRNQPQHFGDGTRLSIL.

This rearrangement joins TRBV7-2 to TRBJ2-7; TRBD2 matches at 9 bases. The CDR3 sequence is 14 residues long. V dropped 3 bases and J dropped 2; count of bases not matched to a gene: 2. Germline CDR1 reads SGHTA; CDR2 reads FQGNSA. The CDR3 is CASSLGGGAYEQYF. CDR3 bases: TGTGCCAGCAGCTTGGGCGGGGGGGCCTACGAGCAGTACTTC.

The chain has TRBV28 and TRBJ2-5, with TRBD2 as a possible D gene (5 bases). V lost 3 bases and J lost 5, with 13 bases in between. CDR3 size: 14 residues. The V gene's germline CDR1 is MDHEN and CDR2 SYDVKM. Written as DNA, the CDR3 is TGTGCCAGCAGTTTGGGTAGCAGGAGGGAGACCCAGTACTTC. Translating it yields CASSLGSRRETQYF.

This chain uses TRBV19 with TRBJ2-5; 8 positions match TRBD1. This CDR3 comprises 14 residues. Trimming at V came to 9 bases and at J to 7 bases, leaving 13 bases not matched to a gene. The germline V gene has CDR1 LNHDA and CDR2 SQIVND (reference sequence). CDR3 coding DNA: TGTGCCAGCGCTTCCTCGGACAGGGTGGCGACCCAGTACTTC. It translates to CASASSDRVATQYF.

This clone was picked up many times. V and J are TRBV4-3 and TRBJ2-3; 7 bases are shared with TRBD2. CDR3 size: 16 residues. Trimming removed 0 bases from V and 4 bases from J; junction bases left unmatched: 7. The germline CDR1 and CDR2 sequences are LGHNA and YSLEER. The CDR3 protein is CASSQDGRGSADTQYF. CDR3 DNA sequence: TGCGCCAGCAGCCAAGATGGGAGGGGCTCGGCAGATACGCAGTATTTT.